A selection of T cell receptor beta chains follows, all from one sample in a study of control samples from healthy donors and cancer patients. The protocol was immunoSEQ multiplex PCR, while the TCRdb copy is restricted to in-frame clones and leaves out a portion. In the table there are more than 150,000 clones, roughly 92% of which are singletons. Input material: blood. Every receptor here comes from a woman in her twenties or thirties in good health. CDR3s include the opening cysteine and the closing phenylalanine or tryptophan. D genes are given only for firm matches. Size tells how often a clone was seen (once, few, many) or the class of an expanded clone, and some rows leave it out.

J gene,D gene,clone size,V gene,CDR3 protein,CDR3 DNA
TRBJ2-3,TRBD1,NA,TRBV6-4,CASSDSFWSTGGYSTDTQYF,TGTGCCAGCAGTGACTCGTTTTGGTCAACAGGGGGCTATAGCACAGATACGCAGTATTTT
TRBJ2-3,TRBD2,NA,TRBV5-1,CASSLVGLASIAGTDTQYF,TGCGCCAGCAGCTTGGTGGGACTAGCTTCCATTGCAGGCACAGATACGCAGTATTTT
TRBJ1-4,TRBD1,NA,TRBV6-5,CASSETGTNEKLFF,TGTGCCAGCAGCGAGACAGGGACTAATGAAAAACTGTTTTTT
TRBJ1-1,NA,NA,TRBV29-1,CSVTAATEAFF,TGCAGCGTAACAGCGGCTACCGAGGCTTTCTTT
TRBJ2-1,TRBD2,NA,TRBV24-1,CATSSTGGGEQFF,TGTGCCACCAGTTCTACGGGAGGAGGTGAGCAGTTCTTC
TRBJ2-3,TRBD1,NA,TRBV7-9,CASSLATGGTDTQYF,TGTGCCAGCAGCTTAGCGACAGGGGGCACAGATACGCAGTATTTT
TRBJ1-5,NA,NA,TRBV15,CATSREGVSNQPQHF,TGTGCCACCAGCAGAGAAGGAGTGAGCAATCAGCCCCAGCATTTT
TRBJ2-3,NA,NA,TRBV19,CASGGSVWGDTQYF,TGTGCCAGTGGGGGGAGTGTATGGGGAGATACGCAGTATTTT
TRBJ2-7,TRBD1,NA,TRBV5-8,CASSLAGTGIYEQYF,TGTGCCAGCAGCTTGGCCGGGACAGGGATCTACGAGCAGTACTTC
TRBJ1-1,TRBD1,few,TRBV25-1,CASSDPGQGPSAFF,TGTGCCAGCAGTGACCCGGGACAGGGTCCGTCAGCTTTCTTT
TRBJ1-2,NA,NA,TRBV7-9,CASSLGTEESYTF,TGTGCCAGCAGCTTAGGGACAGAAGAAAGCTACACCTTC
TRBJ2-7,TRBD1,NA,TRBV5-1,CASSPQGEYEQYF,TGCGCCAGCAGCCCACAGGGGGAGTACGAGCAGTACTTC
TRBJ2-7,NA,NA,TRBV10-1,CASTQWEAYEQYF,TGCGCCAGCACCCAGTGGGAAGCCTACGAGCAGTACTTC
TRBJ1-1,TRBD1,few,TRBV6-5,CASRMTGTEAFF,TGTGCCAGCAGGATGACAGGGACTGAAGCTTTCTTT
TRBJ1-1,TRBD1,NA,TRBV13,CASSLGAGGGNTEAFF,TGTGCCAGCAGCTTAGGGGCAGGGGGGGGGAACACTGAAGCTTTCTTT
TRBJ2-2,NA,NA,TRBV7-2,CASSPSWGTGELFF,TGTGCCAGCAGCCCGTCGTGGGGGACCGGGGAGCTGTTTTTT
TRBJ2-2,NA,NA,TRBV27,CASSSPPGELFF,TGTGCCAGCAGTTCACCCCCCGGGGAGCTGTTTTTT
TRBJ1-1,NA,NA,TRBV21-1,CASSKETAWPNTEAFF,TGTGCCAGCAGCAAGGAAACAGCCTGGCCGAACACTGAAGCTTTCTTT
TRBJ2-6,TRBD1,NA,TRBV13,CASSLRTGGSGANVLTF,TGTGCCAGCAGCTTAAGGACAGGGGGCTCTGGGGCCAACGTCCTGACTTTC
TRBJ2-1,TRBD1,NA,TRBV6-1,CASSEGPGQIDNEQFF,TGTGCCAGCAGTGAAGGCCCGGGACAGATCGACAATGAGCAGTTCTTC
TRBJ2-2,NA,NA,TRBV2,CASRVGTGELFF,TGTGCCAGCAGGGTAGGCACCGGGGAGCTGTTTTTT
TRBJ2-7,TRBD2,NA,TRBV7-9,CASSLTLPGGAGQYF,TGTGCCAGCAGCCTCACCCTCCCGGGGGGGGCGGGGCAGTACTTC
TRBJ2-1,NA,NA,TRBV5-1,CASSSLEYNEQFF,TGCGCCAGCAGCTCGCTAGAGTACAATGAGCAGTTCTTC
TRBJ2-7,TRBD2,NA,TRBV18,CASSPRPSGSYEQYF,TGTGCCAGCTCACCCCGGCCTAGCGGAAGCTACGAGCAGTACTTC
TRBJ1-3,TRBD1,NA,TRBV9,CASSGTGSGNTIYF,TGTGCCAGCAGTGGGACAGGCTCTGGAAACACCATATATTTT